Listed below are T cell receptor beta chains from one sample, sequenced in a study of blood T cell repertoires in COVID-19. Sequencing was performed with immunoSEQ multiplex PCR; in TCRdb, only in-frame clones are kept and a portion is missing. Here the sample spans about 78,000 clones, around 91% being singletons. The sample comprised peripheral blood. Source of these receptors: a woman between 45 and 60 years old in a cohort sampled during active COVID-19. The CDR3 runs from the conserved cysteine through the conserved F or W. The D gene is left open where the match is weak. A row's size may be missing; if present it is once, few, many or a size class.

TRBJ2-3 | TRBV5-1 | - | TRBD2 | TGCGCCAGCAGGCCGGGACTAGCGCCCACAGATACGCAGTATTTT | CASRPGLAPTDTQYF
TRBJ1-2 | TRBV3-1/TRBV3-2 | - | - | TGTGCCAGCAGCCCCGGAGCGGACTATGGCTACACCTTC | CASSPGADYGYTF
TRBJ2-7 | TRBV19 | - | TRBD1 | TGTGCCAGTAGTATCCGGGACAGGCCGGAGGCCTACGAGCAGTACTTC | CASSIRDRPEAYEQYF
TRBJ2-7 | TRBV28 | - | - | TGTGCCAGCAGTCCTACAGGGTACAGCTACGAGCAGTACTTC | CASSPTGYSYEQYF
TRBJ2-7 | TRBV11-2 | - | TRBD2 | TGTGCCAGCAGCTCCCGACAGAGCGGGGACGAGCAGTACTTC | CASSSRQSGDEQYF
TRBJ1-2 | TRBV2 | - | TRBD1 | TGTGCCAGCAGTGAGAGGACAGGGAGAGAGGGCTACACCTTC | CASSERTGREGYTF
TRBJ2-7 | TRBV5-6 | - | TRBD2 | TGTGCCAGCAGCTTAGGGACTAGCGGGGAGTACGAGCAGTACTTC | CASSLGTSGEYEQYF
TRBJ1-1 | TRBV5-4 | - | - | TGTGCCAGCAGCTTGCTGGGGAGGACTTTCTTT | CASSLLGRTFF
TRBJ2-7 | TRBV7-3 | few | - | TGTGCCAGCAGCTCAAACTCCAGGGGCGAGCAGTACTTC | CASSSNSRGEQYF
TRBJ1-5 | TRBV7-9 | few | - | TGTGCCAGCAGCTCGACAGGAGATTCAGTTAGCAATCAGCCCCAGCATTTT | CASSSTGDSVSNQPQHF
TRBJ2-3 | TRBV21-1 | - | - | TGTGCCAGCAGCAAAGAATGGGGACTAGTAACAGATACGCAGTATTTT | CASSKEWGLVTDTQYF